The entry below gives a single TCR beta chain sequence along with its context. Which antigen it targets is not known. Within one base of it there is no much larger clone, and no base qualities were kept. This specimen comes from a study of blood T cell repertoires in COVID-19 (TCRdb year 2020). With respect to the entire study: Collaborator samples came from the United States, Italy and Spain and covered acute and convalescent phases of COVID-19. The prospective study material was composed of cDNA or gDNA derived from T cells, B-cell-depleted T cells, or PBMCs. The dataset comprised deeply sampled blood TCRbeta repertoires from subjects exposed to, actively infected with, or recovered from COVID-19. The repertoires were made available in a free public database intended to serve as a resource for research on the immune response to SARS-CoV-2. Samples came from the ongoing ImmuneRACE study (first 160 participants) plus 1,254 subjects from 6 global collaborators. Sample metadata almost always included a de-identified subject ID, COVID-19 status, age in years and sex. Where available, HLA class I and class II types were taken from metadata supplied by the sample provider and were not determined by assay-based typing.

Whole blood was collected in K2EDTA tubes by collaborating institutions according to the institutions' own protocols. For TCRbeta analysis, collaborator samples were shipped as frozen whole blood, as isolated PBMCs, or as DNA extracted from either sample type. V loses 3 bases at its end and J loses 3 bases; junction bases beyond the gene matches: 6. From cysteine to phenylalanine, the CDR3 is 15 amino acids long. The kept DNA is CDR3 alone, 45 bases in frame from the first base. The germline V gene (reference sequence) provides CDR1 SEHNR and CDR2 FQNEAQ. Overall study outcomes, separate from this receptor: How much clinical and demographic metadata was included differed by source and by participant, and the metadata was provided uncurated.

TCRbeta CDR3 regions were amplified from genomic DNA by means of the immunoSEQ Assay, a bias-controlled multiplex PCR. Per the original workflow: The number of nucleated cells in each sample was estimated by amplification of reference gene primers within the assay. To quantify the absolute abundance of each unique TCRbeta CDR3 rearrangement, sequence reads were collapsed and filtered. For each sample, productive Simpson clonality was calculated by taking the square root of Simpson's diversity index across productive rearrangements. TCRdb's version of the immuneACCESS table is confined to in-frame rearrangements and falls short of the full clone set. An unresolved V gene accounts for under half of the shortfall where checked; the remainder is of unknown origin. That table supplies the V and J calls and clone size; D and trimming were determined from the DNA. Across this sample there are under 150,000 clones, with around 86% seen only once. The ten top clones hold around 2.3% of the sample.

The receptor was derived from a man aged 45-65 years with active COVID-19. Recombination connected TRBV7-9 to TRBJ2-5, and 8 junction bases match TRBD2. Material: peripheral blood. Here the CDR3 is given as CASSFALAEEETQYF. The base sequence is TGTGCCAGCAGCTTTGCACTAGCGGAAGAAGAGACCCAGTACTTC.